This TCR beta chain was sequenced during a study of tumor-infiltrating lymphocytes in primary liver carcinoma. The wider study: Patients had primary liver carcinoma treated by surgical resection. All lesions had stage T1-T3 N0M0 and 4.2 to 10 cm widths.

This clonotype was seen once. It was unsorted whole blood that yielded blood RNA, and germline DNA was also extracted. Using a constant-region primer together with ProtoScript II reverse transcriptase, TCR beta cDNA was made from about 500 ng of total RNA. Three nested multiplex PCR rounds, a slightly modified ARM-PCR method, built the TCR beta libraries. TCRdb reprocessed the multiplex PCR reads with MiXCR, giving one entry per CDR3 protein. This table holds roughly 330,000 distinct CDR3 sequences, less than 65% found once. The specimen sequenced was peripheral blood. This receptor was identified in a man aged 40-55 years with primary liver carcinoma and hepatitis B virus infection.

In nucleotides, the CDR3 is TGTGCCAGCAGCCAAGCGGGGAGAAGAAGCAATCAGCCCCAGCATTTT. It encodes CASSQAGRRSNQPQHF. The chain is built from TRBV4-2 and TRBJ1-5; the D is unclear. Trimming took off 1 base at V and 1 base at J, with 11 bases between the two ends. The CDR3 runs to 16 residues. Per the germline V gene, CDR1 is LGHNA and CDR2 is YNFKEQ.